The 3 T cell receptor beta chains in this list originate from one sample, sequenced in a study of cytomegalovirus exposure and HLA in healthy donors. Using immunoSEQ multiplex PCR, the repertoire was profiled, and TCRdb retains in-frame clones only, with some absent. Here the sample spans under 200,000 clones, approximately 89% being singletons. The specimen sequenced was PBMCs. Every receptor here comes from a man younger than 35 in good health and CMV-seropositive.

This chain links TRBV6-6 with TRBJ2-7, with 7 bases identical to TRBD1. V gave up 2 bases and J gave up 3 bases; unmatched junction bases: 10. The CDR3 has 16 residues. Germline V gene sequence: CDR1 MNHNY, CDR2 SVGAGI (reference sequence). The CDR3 DNA sequence: TGTGCCAGCAGTTACGAATTTCCCCACAGGGGCTACGAGCAGTACTTC. Encoded protein: CASSYEFPHRGYEQYF.

V is TRBV28 and J is TRBJ2-7; 8 nucleotides line up with TRBD1. In germline, CDR1 is MDHEN, CDR2 SYDVKM. The CDR3 runs to 16 residues. Germline trimming cut 7 bases from V and 2 bases from J; bases unmatched to any gene: 13. The CDR3 DNA is TGTGCCAGCACCCCTTCCGAGACAGGGGCGGCCTACGAGCAGTACTTC. The encoded protein is CASTPSETGAAYEQYF.

In its sample, this clone was seen once. The chain has TRBV7-6 and TRBJ2-1, with unresolved D. Per the germline V gene, CDR1 is SGHVS and CDR2 is FNYEAQ. Trimming stripped 3 bases from V and 4 bases from J, with 10 bases between. This CDR3 has 14 residues. CDR3 DNA: TGTGCCAGCAGCTTGTATAGTTTATACAATGAGCAGTTCTTC. Its translation is CASSLYSLYNEQFF.